This T cell receptor (beta chain) was sequenced in a study of metastatic and nonmetastatic thyroid tumors. Study-wide background: For malignant and benign thyroid patients, tumor or nodule tissue and blood were the sources whose repertoires were compared.

Original processing methods: It was from CDR3 differences across clinicopathological groups that a distant-metastasis classifier for papillary thyroid cancer was built. TCRdb re-clonotyped the PCR reads via MiXCR. The V and J calls follow TCRdb's processing rather than the paper's. The sample has 30,000 to 40,000 clones, around 20% seen once. The CDR3 sequence is 14 residues long. V was pared by 6 bases and J by 4 bases, with 6 bases of the junction left unmatched. From germline, CDR1 is DFQATT and CDR2 SNEGSKA (reference sequence). Notes on this clone: Its antigen is unidentified.

Broader study findings: Malignant thyroid tumors reportedly exceeded benign nodules significantly in TCR beta diversity, with the difference appearing in blood and tumor.

Thyroid surgery took place with no prior treatment in any patient. Specimen: blood. V gene TRBV20-1 combines with J gene TRBJ2-2; 9 nucleotides agree with TRBD1. The source of this sequence is a female donor with papillary thyroid cancer or a benign thyroid nodule (not recorded which). Some clones in this sample may be carry-over from other donors' samples. The CDR3 DNA reads TGCAGTGCCGTACAGGGGGCAGGCACCGGGGAGCTGTTTTTT. It codes for CSAVQGAGTGELFF.